This is a list of T cell receptor beta chains from one sample in a study of CD4 T cells in relation to SARS-CoV-2 and coronaviruses. Using immunoSEQ multiplex PCR, the repertoire was profiled, and TCRdb retains in-frame clones only, with some absent. The sample yields about 19,000 clones, approximately 75% seen once. Their antigen targets remain unknown. Material for sequencing was CD4+ T cells from PBMCs, cultured in vitro. The receptors derive from a human donor in good health. Both conserved end residues are part of each CDR3.

>TRBV2|TRBJ1-5
CASSYGPFTGPGQPQHF
>TRBV30|TRBJ1-1
CAWSAGGAGGTEAFF
>TRBV5-1|TRBJ2-7
CASSHSTEQYF
>TRBV19|TRBJ1-5
CASSIVGGDHQPQHF
>TRBV28|TRBJ2-5
CASSLERLAGGEETQYF
>TRBV7-5|TRBJ2-1
CARSLVLAEIYNEQFF
>TRBV18|TRBJ1-1
CASSSNRGPNTEAFF
>TRBV5-5|TRBJ2-5
CASSNTGGWETQYF
>TRBV6-5|TRBJ2-1
CASSYVGGTVNEQFF
>TRBV25-1|TRBJ2-1
CASSEDDRGRGNYNEQFF
>TRBV24-1|TRBJ1-2
CATSDLKAGYRGYTF
>TRBV6-5|TRBJ2-1
CASKTGQGRSEQFF
>TRBV4-1|TRBJ2-4
CASSQEGQPWDIQYF
>TRBV30|TRBJ1-2
CAWSGRGGNYGYTF
>TRBV19|TRBJ2-2
CASSIDGSYLNPINTGELFF
>TRBV19|TRBJ2-7
CASSIAGTSYEQYF
>TRBV5-1|TRBJ1-1
CASSWQGGGTEAFF